A selection of T cell receptor beta chains follows, all from one sample in a study of T cell responses to AZD1222 COVID-19 vaccine. Generated by immunoSEQ multiplex PCR, the TCRdb table keeps only in-frame clones and is missing some. The table records some 130,000 clones, around nine tenths of them present only once. Sequencing was performed on peripheral blood, taken on day 0 of AZD1222 vaccination. The receptors here all came from an adult in good health. Each CDR3 is given with its conserved first and last residue. A D gene is named only where the DNA matches it firmly. Size is stated for part of the rows, as once, few or many counts, or as a class when the clone is expanded.

size: NA
D: NA
V: TRBV7-3
J: TRBJ2-2
CDR3: CASSSGDTGELFF
DNA: TGTGCCAGCAGCTCAGGGGATACCGGGGAGCTGTTTTTT

size: few
D: NA
V: TRBV19
J: TRBJ1-1
CDR3: CASRSRGFGTEAFF
DNA: TGTGCCAGTCGATCGAGGGGGTTTGGCACTGAAGCTTTCTTT

size: NA
D: NA
V: TRBV3-1/TRBV3-2
J: TRBJ2-7
CDR3: CASSQVKHEQYF
DNA: TGTGCCAGCAGCCAAGTAAAGCACGAGCAGTACTTC

size: NA
D: TRBD1
V: TRBV4-1
J: TRBJ2-7
CDR3: CASSHPTGGLTYEQYF
DNA: TGCGCCAGCAGCCATCCGACAGGGGGTCTCACCTACGAGCAGTACTTC

size: NA
D: NA
V: TRBV10-3
J: TRBJ1-4
CDR3: CAISEGQHNEKLFF
DNA: TGTGCCATCAGTGAAGGTCAGCATAATGAAAAACTGTTTTTT

size: NA
D: NA
V: TRBV5-4
J: TRBJ1-1
CDR3: CASSLGVPGPTEAFF
DNA: TGTGCCAGCAGCTTGGGGGTCCCAGGTCCCACTGAAGCTTTCTTT

size: NA
D: NA
V: TRBV3-1/TRBV3-2
J: TRBJ2-6
CDR3: CASSQGLPGANVLTF
DNA: TGTGCCAGCAGCCAAGGGCTCCCTGGGGCCAACGTCCTGACTTTC

size: NA
D: TRBD1
V: TRBV30
J: TRBJ1-6
CDR3: CAWSVRGQHSSYNSPLHF
DNA: TGTGCCTGGAGTGTACGGGGACAGCATAGCTCCTATAATTCACCCCTCCACTTT

size: NA
D: NA
V: TRBV7-9
J: TRBJ1-1
CDR3: CASTSPRGTFF
DNA: TGTGCCAGCACCTCGCCCCGGGGGACCTTCTTT

size: NA
D: NA
V: TRBV18
J: TRBJ2-6
CDR3: CASSSSPPASSGANVLTF
DNA: TGTGCCAGCTCTTCCTCCCCCCCAGCAAGCTCTGGGGCCAACGTCCTGACTTTC

size: few
D: TRBD1
V: TRBV7-9
J: TRBJ1-4
CDR3: CASSLPPGQGPVLF
DNA: TGTGCCAGCAGCCTACCACCGGGACAGGGGCCCGTGCTATTT

size: NA
D: TRBD1
V: TRBV5-4
J: TRBJ1-3
CDR3: CASSFGGTGASGNTIYF
DNA: TGTGCCAGCAGTTTCGGGGGTACAGGGGCCTCCGGAAACACCATATATTTT

size: NA
D: TRBD2
V: TRBV7-9
J: TRBJ2-2
CDR3: CASSSPRSGGAWDTGELFF
DNA: TGTGCCAGCAGCTCCCCCCGTAGCGGGGGGGCCTGGGACACCGGGGAGCTGTTTTTT

size: NA
D: NA
V: TRBV5-1
J: TRBJ1-1
CDR3: CASSAAGPMNTEAFF
DNA: TGCGCCAGCAGTGCGGCCGGGCCCATGAACACTGAAGCTTTCTTT

size: NA
D: NA
V: TRBV6-1
J: TRBJ1-4
CDR3: CASSELLDEKLFF
DNA: TGTGCCAGCAGTGAACTTTTGGATGAAAAACTGTTTTTT

size: NA
D: TRBD1
V: TRBV6-5
J: TRBJ1-1
CDR3: CASSSGTGVTEAFF
DNA: TGTGCCAGCAGTTCCGGGACAGGGGTCACTGAAGCTTTCTTT

size: NA
D: NA
V: TRBV6-4
J: TRBJ2-1
CDR3: CASSAKENNEQFF
DNA: TGTGCCAGCAGTGCGAAAGAAAACAATGAGCAGTTCTTC

size: NA
D: NA
V: TRBV12-3/TRBV12-4
J: TRBJ1-5
CDR3: CASSYLNLPQHF
DNA: TGTGCCAGCAGTTATTTGAACCTGCCCCAGCATTTT

size: few
D: NA
V: TRBV27
J: TRBJ1-5
CDR3: CASRYSAGATQPQHF
DNA: TGTGCCAGCAGGTACTCGGCCGGGGCAACCCAGCCCCAGCATTTT

size: NA
D: TRBD2
V: TRBV5-5
J: TRBJ2-2
CDR3: CASSPRGGLNTGELFF
DNA: TGTGCCAGCAGCCCCCGGGGGGGCCTAAACACCGGGGAGCTGTTTTTT

size: NA
D: NA
V: TRBV7-6
J: TRBJ2-6
CDR3: CASSLEARSSSGANVLTF
DNA: TGTGCCAGCAGCTTAGAAGCCAGGTCAAGCTCTGGGGCCAACGTCCTGACTTTC

size: NA
D: TRBD1
V: TRBV19
J: TRBJ2-7
CDR3: CASSIALGTADEQYF
DNA: TGTGCCAGTAGTATTGCGCTAGGGACAGCGGACGAGCAGTACTTC

size: NA
D: NA
V: TRBV12-3/TRBV12-4
J: TRBJ2-3
CDR3: CASRRSTDTQYF
DNA: TGTGCCAGCAGGCGAAGCACAGATACGCAGTATTTT

size: NA
D: NA
V: TRBV18
J: TRBJ2-7
CDR3: CASSNDIGYEQYF
DNA: TGTGCCAGCTCAAACGACATCGGCTACGAGCAGTACTTC

size: NA
D: NA
V: TRBV30
J: TRBJ1-4
CDR3: CAWIPPIGEKLFF
DNA: TGTGCCTGGATCCCCCCGATAGGGGAAAAACTGTTTTTT

size: NA
D: NA
V: TRBV11-2
J: TRBJ2-1
CDR3: CASSPPPKGSYNEQFF
DNA: TGTGCCAGCAGCCCCCCTCCAAAAGGCTCCTACAATGAGCAGTTCTTC

size: NA
D: NA
V: TRBV30
J: TRBJ1-2
CDR3: CARNTGRAGYTF
DNA: TGTGCCAGAAATACGGGACGAGCTGGCTACACCTTC

size: NA
D: TRBD2
V: TRBV7-8
J: TRBJ2-7
CDR3: CASIPAGLAGGRTYEQYF
DNA: TGTGCCAGCATCCCCGCCGGACTAGCGGGGGGGAGGACCTACGAGCAGTACTTC